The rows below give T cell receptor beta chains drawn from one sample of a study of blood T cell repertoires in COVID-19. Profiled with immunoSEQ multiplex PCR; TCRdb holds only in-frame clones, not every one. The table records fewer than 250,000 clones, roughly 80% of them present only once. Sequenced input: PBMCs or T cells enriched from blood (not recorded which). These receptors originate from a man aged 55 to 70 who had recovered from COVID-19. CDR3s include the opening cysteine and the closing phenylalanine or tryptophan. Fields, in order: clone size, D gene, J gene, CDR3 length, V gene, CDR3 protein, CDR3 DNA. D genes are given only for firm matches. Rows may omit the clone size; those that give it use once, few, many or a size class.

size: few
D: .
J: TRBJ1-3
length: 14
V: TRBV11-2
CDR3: CASSLSGTGNTIYF
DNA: TGTGCCAGCAGCTTGTCCGGGACTGGAAACACCATATATTTT

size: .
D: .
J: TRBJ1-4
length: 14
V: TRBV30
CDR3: CAWRSGGMGEKLFF
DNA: TGTGCCTGGAGGTCGGGAGGTATGGGGGAAAAACTGTTTTTT

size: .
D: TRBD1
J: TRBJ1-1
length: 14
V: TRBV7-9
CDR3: CASSGGQGNTEAFF
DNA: TGTGCCAGCAGCGGAGGACAGGGGAACACTGAAGCTTTCTTT

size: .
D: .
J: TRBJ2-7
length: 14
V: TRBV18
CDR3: CASSPRQDPYEQYF
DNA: TGTGCCAGCTCACCCCGACAGGACCCCTACGAGCAGTACTTC

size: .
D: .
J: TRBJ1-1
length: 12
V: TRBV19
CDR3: CASSGRGTEAFF
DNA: TGTGCCAGTAGTGGGAGGGGCACTGAAGCTTTCTTT

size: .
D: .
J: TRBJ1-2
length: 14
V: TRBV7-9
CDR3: CASSFGRAGYGYTF
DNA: TGTGCCAGCAGCTTTGGCAGGGCAGGCTATGGCTACACCTTC

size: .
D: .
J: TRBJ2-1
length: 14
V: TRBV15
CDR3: CATTRGSSYNEQFF
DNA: TGTGCCACCACACGGGGGAGCTCCTACAATGAGCAGTTCTTC

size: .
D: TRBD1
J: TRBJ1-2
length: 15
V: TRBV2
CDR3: CASRMGQGFGYGYTF
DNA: TGTGCCAGCAGGATGGGACAGGGTTTTGGTTATGGCTACACCTTC

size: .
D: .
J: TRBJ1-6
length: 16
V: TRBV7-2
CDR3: CASSLGRSPGDSPLHF
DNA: TGTGCCAGCAGCTTAGGCCGGTCCCCAGGTGATTCACCCCTCCACTTT

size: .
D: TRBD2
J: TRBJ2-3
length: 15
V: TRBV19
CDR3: CASSITSGDTDTQYF
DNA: TGTGCCAGTAGTATCACTAGCGGGGACACAGATACGCAGTATTTT

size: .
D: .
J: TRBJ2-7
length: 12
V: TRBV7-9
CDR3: CASSRSSYEQYF
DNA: TGTGCCAGCAGCCGGAGCTCCTACGAGCAGTACTTC

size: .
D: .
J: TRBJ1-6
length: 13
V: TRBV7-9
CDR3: CASSPRQNSPLHF
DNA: TGTGCCAGCAGCCCCCGACAGAATTCACCCCTCCACTTT

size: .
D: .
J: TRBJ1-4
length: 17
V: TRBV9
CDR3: CASSVGGITGTNEKLFF
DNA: TGTGCCAGCAGCGTAGGAGGAATAACAGGGACTAATGAAAAACTGTTTTTT

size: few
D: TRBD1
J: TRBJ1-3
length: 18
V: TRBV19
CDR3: CASSSTPGQGSSGNTIYF
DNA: TGTGCCAGTAGTTCCACGCCGGGACAGGGAAGCTCTGGAAACACCATATATTTT

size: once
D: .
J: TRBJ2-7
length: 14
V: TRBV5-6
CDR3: CASSLSAVHYEQYF
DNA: TGTGCCAGCAGCTTGTCCGCGGTCCACTACGAGCAGTACTTC

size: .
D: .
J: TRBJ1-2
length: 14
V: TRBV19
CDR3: CASRTTGIHYGYTF
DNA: TGTGCCAGTAGAACCACAGGGATTCACTATGGCTACACCTTC

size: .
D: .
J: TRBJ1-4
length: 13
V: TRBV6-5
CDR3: CASSYREREKLFF
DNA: TGTGCCAGCAGTTACAGGGAGCGGGAAAAACTGTTTTTT

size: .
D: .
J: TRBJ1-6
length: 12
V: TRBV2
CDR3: CASSDPNSPLHF
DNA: TGTGCCAGCAGTGACCCGAATTCACCCCTCCACTTT

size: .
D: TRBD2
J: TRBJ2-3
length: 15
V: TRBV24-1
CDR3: CATGMTSGSTDTQYF
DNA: TGTGCCACCGGAATGACTAGCGGTAGCACAGATACGCAGTATTTT

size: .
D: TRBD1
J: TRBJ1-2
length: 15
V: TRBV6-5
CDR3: CASSYTGGDGYGYTF
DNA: TGTGCCAGCAGTTACACAGGGGGCGACGGCTATGGCTACACCTTC

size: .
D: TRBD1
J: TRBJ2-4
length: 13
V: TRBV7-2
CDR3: CASSTGQGGIQYF
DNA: TGTGCCAGCAGCACAGGACAGGGTGGGATTCAGTACTTC

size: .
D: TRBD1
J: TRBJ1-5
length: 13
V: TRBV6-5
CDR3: CASSTGGLQPQHF
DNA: TGTGCCAGCTCGACAGGGGGATTACAGCCCCAGCATTTT

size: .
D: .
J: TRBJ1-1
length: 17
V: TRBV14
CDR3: CASSQGGRGRWNTEAFF
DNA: TGTGCCAGCAGCCAAGGGGGCCGCGGCCGATGGAACACTGAAGCTTTCTTT

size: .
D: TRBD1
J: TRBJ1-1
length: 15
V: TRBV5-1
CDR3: CASSPQRTGAAEAFF
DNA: TGCGCCAGCAGCCCCCAAAGGACAGGGGCCGCTGAAGCTTTCTTT

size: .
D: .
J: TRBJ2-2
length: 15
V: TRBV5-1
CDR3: CASSWTGQKTGELFF
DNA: TGCGCCAGCAGCTGGACGGGACAAAAAACCGGGGAGCTGTTTTTT

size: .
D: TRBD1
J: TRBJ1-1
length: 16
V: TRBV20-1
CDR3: CSASPLGTGIDTEAFF
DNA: TGCAGTGCTAGTCCCCTCGGGACAGGGATAGACACTGAAGCTTTCTTT

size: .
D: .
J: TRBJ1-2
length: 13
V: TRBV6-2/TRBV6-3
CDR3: CASSYLLLGGYTF
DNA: TGTGCCAGCAGTTACCTCCTGCTAGGTGGCTACACCTTC

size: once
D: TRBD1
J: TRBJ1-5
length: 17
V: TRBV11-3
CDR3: CASRYSNRGESNQPQHF
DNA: TGTGCCAGCAGATATAGCAACAGGGGGGAAAGCAATCAGCCCCAGCATTTT

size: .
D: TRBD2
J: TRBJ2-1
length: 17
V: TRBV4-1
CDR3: CASSQGTGTSVYNEQFF
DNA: TGCGCCAGCAGCCAAGGAACCGGGACTAGCGTCTACAATGAGCAGTTCTTC

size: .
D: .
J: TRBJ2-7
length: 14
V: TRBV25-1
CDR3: CASSDAGGPNEQYF
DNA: TGTGCCAGCAGTGATGCAGGGGGGCCCAACGAGCAGTACTTC

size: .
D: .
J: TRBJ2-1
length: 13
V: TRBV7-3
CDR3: CASSFVGDNEQFF
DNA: TGTGCCAGCAGCTTTGTAGGAGACAATGAGCAGTTCTTC

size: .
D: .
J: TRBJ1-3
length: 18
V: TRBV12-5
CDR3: CASGLVLSGTNSGNTIYF
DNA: TGTGCTAGTGGTTTGGTACTTTCAGGAACCAACTCTGGAAACACCATATATTTT

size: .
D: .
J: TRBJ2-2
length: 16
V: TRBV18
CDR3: CASSLFTRANTGELFF
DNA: TGTGCCAGCTCACTTTTTACCAGGGCGAACACCGGGGAGCTGTTTTTT

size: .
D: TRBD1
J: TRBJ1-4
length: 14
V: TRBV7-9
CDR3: CASSSDRGNEKLFF
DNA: TGTGCCAGCAGCTCCGACAGGGGGAATGAAAAACTGTTTTTT

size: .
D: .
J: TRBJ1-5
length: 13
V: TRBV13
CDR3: CASSSGLNQPQHF
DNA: TGTGCCAGCAGCTCCGGGTTGAATCAGCCCCAGCATTTT

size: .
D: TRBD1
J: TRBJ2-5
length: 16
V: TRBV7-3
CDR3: CASSQQPGQGQETQYF
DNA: TGTGCCAGCAGCCAGCAGCCGGGACAGGGCCAAGAGACCCAGTACTTC

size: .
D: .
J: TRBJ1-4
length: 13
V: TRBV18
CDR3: CASSLQGGEKLFF
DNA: TGTGCCAGCTCACTGCAAGGGGGTGAAAAACTGTTTTTT

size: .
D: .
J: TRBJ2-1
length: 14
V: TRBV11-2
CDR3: CASSSDPPGFRQFF
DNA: TGTGCCAGCAGCTCCGACCCCCCAGGGTTTCGGCAGTTCTTC

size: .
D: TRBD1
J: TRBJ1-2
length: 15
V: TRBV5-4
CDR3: CASSDDRGTGSGYTF
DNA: TGTGCCAGCAGCGACGACAGGGGGACGGGTAGTGGCTACACCTTC

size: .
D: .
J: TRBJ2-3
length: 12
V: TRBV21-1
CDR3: CASSRGTDTQYF
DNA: TGTGCCAGCAGCAGAGGCACAGATACGCAGTATTTT

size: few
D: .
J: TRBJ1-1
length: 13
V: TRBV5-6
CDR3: CASSQREGTEAFF
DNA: TGTGCCAGCAGCCAGAGGGAGGGGACTGAAGCTTTCTTT

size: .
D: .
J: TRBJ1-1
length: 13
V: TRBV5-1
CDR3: CASRIAGSTEAFF
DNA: TGCGCCAGTCGGATTGCGGGAAGCACTGAAGCTTTCTTT

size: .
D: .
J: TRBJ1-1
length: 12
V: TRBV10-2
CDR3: CASTGGDTEAFF
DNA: TGCGCCAGCACCGGGGGAGACACTGAAGCTTTCTTT

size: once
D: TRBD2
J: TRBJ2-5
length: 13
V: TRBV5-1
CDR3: CASSTGRGETQYF
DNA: TGCGCCAGCAGCACCGGGAGGGGAGAGACCCAGTACTTC

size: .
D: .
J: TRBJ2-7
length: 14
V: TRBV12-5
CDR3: CASGLDYNDYEQYF
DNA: TGTGCTAGTGGTTTGGACTACAATGACTACGAGCAGTACTTC

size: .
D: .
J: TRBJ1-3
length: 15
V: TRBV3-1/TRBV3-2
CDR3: CASGSTGITGNTIYF
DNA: TGTGCCAGCGGATCAACAGGGATAACTGGAAACACCATATATTTT

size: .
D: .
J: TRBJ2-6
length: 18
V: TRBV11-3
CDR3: CASSSPTDRNDGANVLTF
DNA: TGTGCCAGCAGCTCGCCCACCGACAGGAATGATGGGGCCAACGTCCTGACTTTC

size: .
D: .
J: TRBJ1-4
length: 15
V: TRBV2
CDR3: CASSDGGKANEKLFF
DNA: TGTGCCAGCAGTGATGGGGGGAAGGCTAATGAAAAACTGTTTTTT

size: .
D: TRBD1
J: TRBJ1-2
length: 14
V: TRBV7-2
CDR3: CASSSTGGNAGYTF
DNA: TGTGCCAGCAGCTCGACAGGGGGGAATGCGGGCTACACCTTC

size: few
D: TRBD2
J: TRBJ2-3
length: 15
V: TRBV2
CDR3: CASRESGGAADTQYF
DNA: TGTGCCAGCAGGGAAAGCGGGGGGGCCGCAGATACGCAGTATTTT